One and the same sample provided the 31 T cell receptor beta chains below, sequenced in a study of T cell repertoires in ileal Crohn's disease. Time point meaning: neoterminal ileum biopsy at postoperative endoscopy, about 6 months after surgery. TCRdb's table, derived via immunoSEQ multiplex PCR, lists solely in-frame clones and lacks some. The table lists approximately 6,500 clones, approximately 72% of them singletons. The source material was ileal tissue. Receptors originate from an adult with Crohn's disease.

This chain connects TRBV2 to TRBJ2-7, with D perhaps matching TRBD2 (6 bases). Germline V lookup: CDR1 SNHLY, CDR2 FYNNEI. The CDR3 spans 13 residues. The germline V and J ends were trimmed by 0 bases and 6 bases, with 9 bases remaining between them. Here the CDR3 DNA reads TGTGCCAGCAGTGAAGCAAGGGGAGGCGAGCAGTACTTC. Its translation is CASSEARGGEQYF.

CDR3 sequence reads: CASSLSRGGAQETQYF. The CDR3 coding sequence is TGTGCCAGCAGCTTAAGTCGGGGCGGGGCCCAAGAGACCCAGTACTTC. The chain has TRBV7-3 and TRBJ2-5; tentative D call: TRBD2 (6 bases). The CDR3 has 16 residues. Between the trimmed V and J ends, which lost 1 base and 1 base, there was a span of 13 bases. The germline CDR1 and CDR2 sequences are SGHTA and FQGTGA.

This chain joins TRBV5-1 and TRBJ2-2; no reliable D call. CDR1 is SGHRS, CDR2 YFSETQ, per germline. This CDR3 has 14 amino acids. The V and J ends lost 0 bases and 6 bases respectively, with 9 bases between them. CDR3 nucleotides: TGCGCCAGCAGCTTGGGAACATCCGCCGGGGAGCTGTTTTTT. Its protein product is CASSLGTSAGELFF.

The CDR3 DNA reads TGTGCCAGCAGCGCCATAGCCGGCACGAACACCGGGGAGCTGTTTTTT. This codes for CASSAIAGTNTGELFF. J is TRBJ2-2 and V is TRBV9; D is undetermined. This CDR3 comprises 16 residues. The V gene lost 3 bases and the J gene lost 0 bases, with 12 bases spanning the gap. Germline assignment: CDR1 SGDLS and CDR2 YYNGEE.

This clone appeared once. The gene calls are TRBV14 and TRBJ2-5, with unresolved D. CDR1 and CDR2 from the germline V gene are SGHDN and FVKESK. The CDR3 length is 17 residues. V lost 0 bases and J 1 base, leaving 15 bases between the germline ends. CDR3 residues: CASSQDRSRLSQETQYF. In DNA form, the CDR3 reads TGTGCCAGCAGCCAAGATAGATCCAGGTTGTCCCAAGAGACCCAGTACTTC. Full variable domain (rest looked up from reference TRBV14 and TRBJ2-5): EAGVTQFPSHSVIEKGQTVTLRCDPISGHDNLYWYRRVMGKEIKFLLHFVKESKQDESGMPNNRFLAERTGGTYSTLKVQPAELEDSGVYFCASSQDRSRLSQETQYFGPGTRLLVL.

Notes on this clone: Other DNA sequences within the sample encode an identical CDR3. The chain couples TRBV9 to TRBJ2-5; the match to TRBD2 covers 7 bases. V gave up 2 bases and J gave up 5 bases; unmatched junction bases: 6. The CDR3 runs to 14 residues. The V gene's germline CDR1 is SGDLS and CDR2 YYNGEE. Written as DNA, the CDR3 is TGTGCCAGCAGCGTGGGGGGAGGGTTGGAGACCCAGTACTTC. Translation: CASSVGGGLETQYF.

V is TRBV30 and J is TRBJ1-6, with 8 bases that match TRBD1. The germline V gene has CDR1 GTSNPN and CDR2 SVGIG (reference sequence). Trimming cost V 5 bases and J 0 bases; bases outside gene matches: 0. The CDR3 spans 14 residues. CDR3 in DNA: TGTGCCTGGGACAGGGGCTCCTATAATTCACCCCTCCACTTT. Residues: CAWDRGSYNSPLHF.

The chain links TRBV7-2 to TRBJ2-5; D remains unclear. Between the trimmed V and J ends, which lost 1 base and 8 bases, there was a span of 11 bases. The CDR3 is made up of 13 amino acids. CDR1 SGHTA and CDR2 FQGNSA come from the germline V gene. The CDR3 here is CASSLVLADTQYF. As DNA, the CDR3 is TGTGCCAGCAGCTTAGTACTCGCGGATACCCAGTACTTC. Full variable domain (outside the CDR3, taken from reference TRBV7-2 and TRBJ2-5): GAGVSQSPSNKVTEKGKDVELRCDPISGHTALYWYRQSLGQGLEFLIYFQGNSAPDKSGLPSDRFSAERTGGSVSTLTIQRTQQEDSAVYLCASSLVLADTQYFGPGTRLLVL.

This clone has just one count. The chain couples TRBV11-1 to TRBJ2-2; TRBD1 aligns across 7 bases. CDR1 is SGHAT and CDR2 is FQDESV in the germline V gene (reference sequence). J was trimmed by 8 bases and V by 5 bases; bases with no gene match: 11. The CDR3 is 15 residues long. CDR3 DNA: TGTGCCAGCAGCCTCACCACAGGGGCGGCGGGGGAGCTGTTTTTT. It yields the protein CASSLTTGAAGELFF.

As regards this clone: Its ends do not fully match the called genes, so a read error is possible. The sample holds other DNA sequences that translate to the same CDR3. The V gene is TRBV6-5, the J gene TRBJ1-2; unclear D gene. This CDR3 contains 12 residues. Germline lookup yields CDR1 MNHEY and CDR2 SVGAGI. The CDR3 coding sequence is TGCGCCAGCAGAACGGTGTTGTATGGCTACACCTTC. Amino acids: CASRTVLYGYTF.

The V call is TRBV5-1, the J call TRBJ1-3, with TRBD1 as a possible D gene (6 bases). The CDR3 loop spans 13 amino acids. V was cut by 4 bases and J by 9 bases, with 14 bases left in between. The germline gives CDR1 SGHRS, CDR2 YFSETQ. CDR3 residues: CASSPDSRGTIYF. CDR3 coding DNA: TGCGCCAGCAGCCCGGACAGCCGGGGCACCATATATTTT.

The chain's CDR3 is CASSQDGGGNTIYF. The CDR3 region has the DNA TGCGCCAGCAGCCAAGATGGAGGAGGAAACACCATATATTTT. The chain carries TRBV4-3 and TRBJ1-3; D gene ambiguous. The CDR3 covers 14 residues. V lost 0 bases to trimming and J lost 4 bases, with 7 bases between them. CDR1 is LGHNA, CDR2 YSLEER, per germline.

The chain recombines TRBV7-9 with TRBJ2-7; possible D gene TRBD1, 5 bases. This CDR3 is built from 15 residues. Germline loops: CDR1 SEHNR, CDR2 FQNEAQ (reference sequence). V was cut by 7 bases and J by 0 bases, with 16 bases left in between. CDR3 sequence reads: CASMPSRDSSYEQYF. The CDR3 region has the DNA TGTGCCAGCATGCCCTCCCGAGACAGCTCCTACGAGCAGTACTTC.

V is TRBV27 and J is TRBJ2-5, with 7 positions matching TRBD1. Germline values: CDR1 MNHEY, CDR2 SMNVEV (reference sequence). There are 16 residues in the CDR3. V lost 4 bases to trimming and J lost 2 bases; unmatched junction nucleotides: 10. The CDR3: CASSSLAQGVQETQYF. The CDR3 DNA reads TGTGCCAGCAGTTCCCTCGCTCAGGGGGTACAAGAGACCCAGTACTTC.

This chain uses TRBV13 with TRBJ1-1; perhaps TRBD1 as D (6 bases). Germline lookup yields CDR1 PRHDT and CDR2 FYEKMQ (reference sequence). The V end was cut by 0 bases, the J end by 5 bases, with 16 bases between. This CDR3 is built from 16 residues. The CDR3 DNA follows: TGTGCCAGCAGCTTAGGCCGCGGGGGCGCGAGGACTGAAGCTTTCTTT. Encoded protein: CASSLGRGGARTEAFF.

The chain has TRBV5-1 and TRBJ1-2; TRBD1 aligns across 8 bases. Germline CDR1 reads SGHRS; CDR2 reads YFSETQ. CDR3 length equals 15 residues. V was clipped by 2 bases and J by 6 bases; unmatched bases: 9. CDR3 sequence (DNA): TGCGCCAGCAGCTTACTACGGACAGGGAAAGATGGCTACACCTTC. Protein product: CASSLLRTGKDGYTF.

This clone was counted a few times. The genes are TRBV21-1 and TRBJ2-1; TRBD2 is taken as the D call from the table, unchecked against the DNA. TRBV21-1 is listed as a pseudogene. The CDR3 runs to 23 residues. DNA of the CDR3: TGTGCCAGCAGCAAACCGACAGGTTTACTAGCGGGAGAGCTACCGAGCTCCTACAATGAGCAGTTCTTC. As protein: CASSKPTGLLAGELPSSYNEQFF.

The genes are TRBV27 and TRBJ2-1, with 9 bases fitting TRBD2. Per germline, CDR1 MNHEY and CDR2 SMNVEV (reference sequence). The CDR3 runs to 17 residues. J was trimmed by 0 bases and V by 2 bases; bases with no gene match: 5. CDR3: CASSLRSAGGSYNEQFF. CDR3 bases: TGTGCCAGCAGTTTAAGATCAGCGGGAGGCTCCTACAATGAGCAGTTCTTC.

This clone was counted once. CDR3: CASSGTYTDTQYF. The CDR3 DNA reads as TGTGCCAGCAGCGGGACATACACAGATACGCAGTATTTT. V gene TRBV6-1 combines with J gene TRBJ2-3, with D possibly being TRBD1 (6 bases). This CDR3 comprises 13 residues. Between the trimmed V and J ends, which lost 6 bases and 2 bases, there was a span of 9 bases. Germline values: CDR1 MNHNS, CDR2 SASEGT.

The CDR3 bases are TGTGCCAGCAGAGGGGCAGTCAAAAACATTCAGTACTTC. This codes for CASRGAVKNIQYF. V and J are TRBV27 and TRBJ2-4, with D perhaps TRBD1 (5 bases). Germline loops: CDR1 MNHEY, CDR2 SMNVEV (reference sequence). This CDR3 contains 13 residues. V was cut by 6 bases and J by 3 bases, with 9 bases left in between.

This clone was seen a few times. Here the CDR3 reads CSAWGVDGYTF. The CDR3 DNA is TGCAGCGCCTGGGGGGTCGATGGCTACACCTTC. The V and J genes are TRBV20-1 and TRBJ1-2, with D perhaps matching TRBD1 (5 bases). The CDR3 is 11 residues long. The germline V gene encodes CDR1 DFQATT and CDR2 SNEGSKA (reference sequence).

This clone was seen only a few times. The chain uses TRBV19 and TRBJ1-5; 9 bases line up with TRBD1. V gave up 4 bases and J gave up 0 bases; unmatched junction bases: 1. There are 15 residues in the CDR3. Germline assignment: CDR1 LNHDA and CDR2 SQIVND (reference sequence). The CDR3 nucleotides read TGTGCCAGTAGTAGGGACAGGGCTAGCAATCAGCCCCAGCATTTT. Amino acids: CASSRDRASNQPQHF.

The chain couples TRBV19 to TRBJ1-1; 9 bases match TRBD1. There are 17 residues in the CDR3. The V gene end was trimmed by 5 bases and the J gene end by 5 bases; junction bases not matched to a gene: 15. Per the germline V gene, CDR1 is LNHDA and CDR2 is SQIVND (reference sequence). CDR3 residues: CASSVGQGVSSRTEAFF. The CDR3 DNA reads TGTGCCAGTAGTGTGGGACAGGGAGTATCGAGTAGGACTGAAGCTTTCTTT. The whole variable domain, filled in from reference TRBV19 and TRBJ1-1, reads DGGITQSPKYLFRKEGQNVTLSCEQNLNHDAMYWYRQDPGQGLRLIYYSQIVNDFQKGDIAEGYSVSREKKESFPLTVTSAQKNPTAFYLCASSVGQGVSSRTEAFFGQGTRLTVV.

This chain links TRBV7-9 with TRBJ2-3, with 12 bases fitting TRBD1. The CDR3 is 15 residues long. Germline V CDR1 and CDR2: SEHNR, FQNEAQ (reference sequence). The J segment lost 5 bases and the V segment lost 8 bases, leaving 8 bases of the junction unmatched. The CDR3 DNA sequence: TGTGCCAGCGGCTCGGGACAGGGGGCGGAAGATACGCAGTATTTT. Encoded protein: CASGSGQGAEDTQYF.

V is TRBV5-4 and J is TRBJ1-4, with TRBD1 as a possible D gene (5 bases). Trimming removed 2 bases from V and 6 bases from J, with 17 bases in between. This CDR3 has 16 amino acids. Germline CDR1 is SGHNT and CDR2 is YYREEE (reference sequence). The CDR3, as DNA: TGTGCCAGCAGCTTTCTGTCAGGGAACCAAGATGAAAAACTGTTTTTT. Its translation: CASSFLSGNQDEKLFF.

The chain recombines TRBV7-9 with TRBJ1-1; D possibly corresponds to TRBD1 (5 bases). V lost 3 bases and J 1 base, leaving 6 bases between the germline ends. This CDR3 has 13 amino acids. CDR1 SEHNR and CDR2 FQNEAQ come from the germline V gene (reference sequence). CDR3 region: CASSFRENTEAFF. The CDR3, as DNA: TGTGCCAGCAGCTTCAGGGAGAACACTGAAGCTTTCTTT.

This clone was found once. The rearrangement links TRBV5-6 to TRBJ1-5; TRBD1 matches at 8 bases. CDR3 length equals 16 residues. V dropped 2 bases and J dropped 6; count of bases not matched to a gene: 10. From germline, CDR1 is SGHDT and CDR2 YYEEEE. CDR3 sequence (DNA): TGTGCCAGCAGCTTCTATGGGCAGGGGGCGATTCAGCCCCAGCATTTT. Amino acid sequence: CASSFYGQGAIQPQHF.

This clone appeared a single time. V usage is TRBV30 and J usage is TRBJ2-2; no firm D call. This CDR3 spans 14 amino acids. The germline V and J ends were trimmed by 1 base and 0 bases, with 6 bases remaining between them. Per germline, CDR1 GTSNPN and CDR2 SVGIG (reference sequence). The CDR3 here is CAWSGHANTGELFF. CDR3 sequence (DNA): TGTGCCTGGAGTGGACACGCGAACACCGGGGAGCTGTTTTTT.

This clone has a handful of counts. V is TRBV5-4 and J is TRBJ1-1; D perhaps matches TRBD1 (5 bases). There are 16 residues in the CDR3. The V and J ends lost 5 bases and 7 bases respectively, with 24 bases between them. Germline V gene sequence: CDR1 SGHNT, CDR2 YYREEE (reference sequence). This CDR3 reads CASSPTGVPKGDEAFF. CDR3 DNA: TGTGCCAGCAGTCCGACGGGGGTCCCTAAGGGAGATGAAGCTTTCTTT.

The rearrangement uses TRBV7-7 and TRBJ2-2, with D hard to call. The CDR3 has 12 amino acids. CDR1 is SSHAT and CDR2 is FNYEAQ in the germline V gene (reference sequence). The CDR3 region has the DNA TGTGCTACTCCTACGAACACCGGGGAGCTGTTTTTT. As protein: CATPTNTGELFF. The full variable domain, in which reference TRBV7-7 and TRBJ2-2 provide the parts outside the CDR3, is GAGVSQSPRYKVTKRGQDVTLRCDPISSHATLYWYQQALGQGPEFLTYFNYEAQPDKSGLPSDRFSAERPEGSISTLTIQRTEQRDSAMYRCATPTNTGELFFGEGSRLTVL.

This sequence joins TRBV27 and TRBJ2-7, with TRBD2 identical over 7 bases. The CDR3 loop spans 14 amino acids. CDR1 is MNHEY and CDR2 is SMNVEV in the germline V gene (reference sequence). V was clipped by 5 bases and J by 3 bases; unmatched bases: 7. DNA for the CDR3: TGTGCCAGCAGTCCGCGACTAGCTTTCTACGAGCAGTACTTC. It is translated as CASSPRLAFYEQYF.